These 2 T cell receptor beta chains were all obtained from the same sample, sequenced in a study of T cell responses to AZD1222 COVID-19 vaccine. Sequencing used immunoSEQ multiplex PCR; TCRdb keeps in-frame clones, though not all of them. The repertoire holds some 150,000 clones, approximately 89% seen once, with under 2% in the top ten. The sample in question was peripheral blood, obtained 28 days after the second AZD1222 dose. These receptor sequences come from an adult who received the AZD1222 COVID-19 vaccine.

The chain is built from TRBV5-6 and TRBJ1-1; D gene unclear. The CDR3 totals 13 residues. CDR1 is SGHDT, CDR2 YYEEEE, per germline. Between the trimmed V and J ends, which lost 4 bases and 3 bases, there was a span of 10 bases. The CDR3 here is CASSRTAYTEAFF. CDR3 in DNA: TGTGCCAGCAGCCGGACGGCTTACACTGAAGCTTTCTTT.

This CDR3 reads CSVEGLAGAPRTGELFF. In nucleotides, the CDR3 is TGCAGCGTTGAAGGACTAGCGGGAGCCCCACGGACCGGGGAGCTGTTTTTT. The chain employs TRBV29-1 and TRBJ2-2; 12 nucleotides align to TRBD2. Germline V gene data show CDR1 as SQVTM and CDR2 as ANQGSEA. V was clipped by 1 base and J by 5 bases; unmatched bases: 8. The CDR3 is 17 residues long.